This TCR beta chain was profiled in a study of blood T cell repertoires in COVID-19. Overall study: The cDNA or gDNA used as material had been derived from T cells, B-cell-depleted T cells, or PBMCs.

Individuals aged roughly 18 to 95 years were recruited from around 22 US areas. Cohorts were based on clinical histories the participants reported. Per the authors' pipeline: Quantification of nucleated cells was approximated via reference gene primer amplification. The table came from immunoSEQ multiplex PCR; TCRdb's copy has only in-frame clones and leaves some out. Clone size and V and J calls were adopted from that table, with D and trimming inferred from the DNA. Altogether 150,000 or so clones are present, approximately 81% being singletons, with the ten largest covering around 18%. Per germline, CDR1 SQVTM and CDR2 ANQGSEA. V lost 3 bases to trimming and J lost 3 bases, with 10 bases between them. CDR3 length: 13 amino acids.

The J gene is TRBJ2-3, the V gene TRBV29-1, with a possible D match to TRBD1 (6 bases). The receptor's source is a man aged 60-69 years who had recovered from COVID-19. The sample consisted of PBMCs or T cells enriched from blood (not recorded which). CDR3 DNA: TGCAGCGTTGAGACAGGTGGGACAGATACGCAGTATTTT. Translating it yields CSVETGGTDTQYF.